The 30 T cell receptor beta chains given below trace back to one sample, sequenced in a study of blood T cell repertoires in COVID-19. Libraries were prepared by immunoSEQ multiplex PCR; TCRdb keeps only in-frame clonotypes and omits some of them. The sample gives around 75,000 clones, about 85% of which show up once; roughly 13% is in the top ten. Sequencing input: peripheral blood. These receptors were obtained from a man in his fifties with COVID-19, enrolled during active disease.

The chain links TRBV7-6 to TRBJ2-2, with 8 bases identical to TRBD1. The CDR3 extends over 17 amino acids. V trimming: 3 bases; J trimming: 1 base; junction bases outside the gene matches: 7. Germline CDR1 and CDR2: SGHVS and FNYEAQ. The CDR3 DNA reads as TGTGCCAGCAGCTTTCCAAGGACAGGGATGAACACCGGGGAGCTGTTTTTT. It encodes CASSFPRTGMNTGELFF.

The V call is TRBV19, the J call TRBJ1-1; TRBD1 aligns across 7 bases. The CDR3 loop spans 14 amino acids. Trimming removed 5 bases from V and 5 bases from J; junction bases left unmatched: 8. Per the germline V gene, CDR1 is LNHDA and CDR2 is SQIVND (reference sequence). The CDR3: CASSAQQGQTEAFF. The CDR3 DNA reads TGTGCCAGTAGTGCTCAACAGGGGCAGACTGAAGCTTTCTTT. Variable domain in full (rest from reference TRBV19 and TRBJ1-1): DGGITQSPKYLFRKEGQNVTLSCEQNLNHDAMYWYRQDPGQGLRLIYYSQIVNDFQKGDIAEGYSVSREKKESFPLTVTSAQKNPTAFYLCASSAQQGQTEAFFGQGTRLTVV.

The V call is TRBV6-5, the J call TRBJ1-4, with 8 bases lining up with TRBD1. The CDR3 is 14 amino acids. Germline V CDR1 and CDR2: MNHEY, SVGAGI. With V trimmed by 7 bases and J by 8 bases, 9 bases remained unmatched. The CDR3 DNA reads as TGTGCCAGCAACCGACAGGGGCGACGGGAAAAACTGTTTTTT. It encodes CASNRQGRREKLFF.

The chain carries TRBV30 and TRBJ1-2; a weak D match, TRBD1 (5 bases). Germline CDR1 and CDR2: GTSNPN and SVGIG (reference sequence). Trimming stripped 0 bases from V and 8 bases from J, with 10 bases between. The CDR3 spans 12 residues. DNA for the CDR3: TGTGCCTGGAGTGTAAGGCCAGGGGGCTACACCTTC. Its protein product is CAWSVRPGGYTF. The variable domain in full, completed from reference TRBV30 and TRBJ1-2, reads SQTIHQWPATLVQPVGSPLSLECTVEGTSNPNLYWYRQAAGRGLQLLFYSVGIGQISSEVPQNLSASRPQDRQFILSSKKLLLSDSGFYLCAWSVRPGGYTFGSGTRLTVV.

The V gene is TRBV19, the J gene TRBJ1-2, with 9 bases that match TRBD1. The V segment lost 6 bases and the J segment 4 bases; nucleotides outside the gene matches: 9. Per germline, CDR1 LNHDA and CDR2 SQIVND (reference sequence). The CDR3 is 15 residues long. CDR3 coding DNA: TGTGCCAGTAGCCCGACAGGGGGTAGAGGCTATGGCTACACCTTC. This gives the protein CASSPTGGRGYGYTF. Variable domain in full (rest from reference TRBV19 and TRBJ1-2): DGGITQSPKYLFRKEGQNVTLSCEQNLNHDAMYWYRQDPGQGLRLIYYSQIVNDFQKGDIAEGYSVSREKKESFPLTVTSAQKNPTAFYLCASSPTGGRGYGYTFGSGTRLTVV.

This chain connects TRBV27 to TRBJ2-7, with TRBD2 as a possible D gene (6 bases). The CDR3 covers 14 residues. V was pared by 3 bases and J by 3 bases, with 12 bases between. CDR1 is MNHEY and CDR2 is SMNVEV in the germline V gene (reference sequence). The CDR3 spells CASSFPGAFYEQYF. Here the CDR3 DNA reads TGTGCCAGCAGTTTCCCGGGAGCGTTCTACGAGCAGTACTTC.

The chain links TRBV19 to TRBJ2-2, with 9 bases lining up with TRBD1. The CDR3 sequence is 15 residues long. Germline V gene sequence: CDR1 LNHDA, CDR2 SQIVND (reference sequence). The trim removed 5 bases at V and 7 bases at J, leaving 8 bases unmatched. The CDR3 bases are TGTGCCAGTAGTCATCACAGGGGGCAGAGCGGGGAGCTGTTTTTT. This sequence encodes CASSHHRGQSGELFF.

The J gene is TRBJ1-4, the V gene TRBV27, with TRBD1 as a possible D gene (5 bases). The CDR3 has 12 amino acids. Trimming took 3 bases from V and 12 from J, leaving 11 bases between them. The germline V gene encodes CDR1 MNHEY and CDR2 SMNVEV (reference sequence). In DNA form, the CDR3 reads TGTGCCAGCAGTTTCATAGGGGTGCAACTGTTTTTT. Amino acid sequence: CASSFIGVQLFF.

J is TRBJ1-2 and V is TRBV6-1; TRBD1 agrees at 8 bases. J lost 4 bases, V lost 3 bases, and 7 bases had no gene match. There are 15 residues in the CDR3. Germline V gene lookup returns CDR1 MNHNS and CDR2 SASEGT. The CDR3 sequence: CASSENQGASYGYTF. As DNA, the CDR3 is TGTGCCAGCAGTGAGAATCAGGGGGCAAGCTATGGCTACACCTTC.

This clone was found many times. The chain carries TRBV30 and TRBJ2-7; the D is unclear. Trimming removed 2 bases at V and 4 bases at J, with 12 bases between. There are 13 residues in the CDR3. Germline V gene sequence: CDR1 GTSNPN, CDR2 SVGIG (reference sequence). CDR3 in DNA: TGTGCCTGGAGTCGGCAAAGCGTATACGAGCAGTACTTC. Residues: CAWSRQSVYEQYF.

The V and J genes are TRBV6-2 or TRBV6-3 and TRBJ1-1, with unresolved D. Germline values: CDR1 MNHEY, CDR2 SVGEGT. V shed 0 bases and J shed 13 bases, with 15 bases lying between them. This CDR3 is built from 13 residues. The CDR3 sequence is CASSYSGSQRSFF. The CDR3 nucleotides read TGTGCCAGCAGTTACTCCGGCAGTCAGAGGAGTTTCTTT.

The rearrangement uses TRBV5-1 and TRBJ2-7, with D perhaps TRBD2 (5 bases). V lost 5 bases and J 5 bases, leaving 8 bases between the germline ends. The CDR3 spans 11 residues. From germline, CDR1 is SGHRS and CDR2 YFSETQ. The CDR3 sequence is CASRGGDEQYF. CDR3 bases: TGCGCCAGCAGAGGAGGAGACGAGCAGTACTTC. Using reference TRBV5-1 and TRBJ2-7 for the parts outside the CDR3, the full variable domain is KAGVTQTPRYLIKTRGQQVTLSCSPISGHRSVSWYQQTPGQGLQFLFEYFSETQRNKGNFPGRFSGRQFSNSRSEMNVSTLELGDSALYLCASRGGDEQYFGPGTRLTVT.

The chain links TRBV6-2 or TRBV6-3 to TRBJ2-7, with TRBD2 identical over 11 bases. Germline V gene sequence: CDR1 MNHEY, CDR2 SVGEGT. The CDR3 covers 14 residues. After removal of 2 bases from V and 4 bases from J, the junction contained 1 base not matched to a gene. The CDR3 sequence is CASSYTSGSYEQYF. As DNA, the CDR3 is TGTGCCAGCAGTTACACTAGCGGGAGTTACGAGCAGTACTTC.

This clone was counted a few times. The chain joins TRBV2 to TRBJ1-4; D call uncertain. CDR1 is SNHLY and CDR2 is FYNNEI in the germline V gene. V was trimmed by 4 bases and J by 6 bases, leaving 3 bases between them. The CDR3 is 11 residues long. CDR3 sequence reads: CASSADEKLFF. The CDR3, as DNA: TGTGCCAGCAGTGCGGATGAAAAACTGTTTTTT. The complete variable domain, with remaining parts taken from reference TRBV2 and TRBJ1-4, reads EPEVTQTPSHQVTQMGQEVILRCVPISNHLYFYWYRQILGQKVEFLVSFYNNEISEKSEIFDDQFSVERPDGSNFTLKIRSTKLEDSAMYFCASSADEKLFFGSGTQLSVL.

This chain links TRBV6-2 or TRBV6-3 with TRBJ2-2; 11 bases are a match to TRBD2. Germline CDR1 and CDR2: MNHEY and SVGEGT. With V trimmed by 5 bases and J by 3 bases, 11 bases remained unmatched. CDR3 length: 18 amino acids. The CDR3 DNA follows: TGTGCCAGCAGTCCGAGGGATAGCGGGAGGGCCGACACCGGGGAGCTGTTTTTT. This translates into CASSPRDSGRADTGELFF.

V usage is TRBV27 and J usage is TRBJ1-6; no clear D. The CDR3 loop spans 13 amino acids. Looked up from germline, CDR1 is MNHEY and CDR2 is SMNVEV (reference sequence). V was trimmed by 3 bases and J by 11 bases, leaving 11 bases between them. The CDR3, as DNA: TGTGCCAGCAGTTTGGAGCCGAGCACACCCCTCCACTTT. Protein sequence: CASSLEPSTPLHF.

The rearrangement uses TRBV28 and TRBJ2-1; TRBD2 aligns across 10 bases. This CDR3 spans 15 amino acids. The junction had 5 bases not matched to a gene; V was cut back by 2 bases and J by 7 bases. CDR1 and CDR2 (germline): MDHEN, SYDVKM. The CDR3 protein is CASSLAASGSNEQFF. The CDR3 DNA is TGTGCCAGCAGTTTAGCCGCTAGCGGGAGTAATGAGCAGTTCTTC.

J is TRBJ2-5 and V is TRBV5-4, with D possibly TRBD2 on 6 matching bases. The CDR3 spans 13 residues. V gave up 3 bases and J gave up 1 base, with 7 bases separating them. Germline-derived CDR1 and CDR2 are SGHNT and YYREEE (reference sequence). The chain's CDR3 is CASSSSAQETQYF. The CDR3 DNA reads TGTGCCAGCAGCTCTAGCGCCCAAGAGACCCAGTACTTC. The full variable domain, completed using reference TRBV5-4 and TRBJ2-5, is ETGVTQSPTHLIKTRGQQVTLRCSSQSGHNTVSWYQQALGQGPQFIFQYYREEENGRGNFPPRFSGLQFPNYSSELNVNALELDDSALYLCASSSSAQETQYFGPGTRLLVL.

This chain connects TRBV9 to TRBJ2-1; possible D gene TRBD2, 6 bases. Germline CDR1 is SGDLS and CDR2 is YYNGEE. V was pared by 0 bases and J by 7 bases, with 14 bases between. CDR3 size: 15 residues. The CDR3 sequence: CASSVGGRPRNEQFF. The CDR3, as DNA: TGTGCCAGCAGCGTAGGTGGGAGGCCGAGGAATGAGCAGTTCTTC. Combining the CDR3 with reference TRBV9 and TRBJ2-1 gives the whole variable domain DSGVTQTPKHLITATGQRVTLRCSPRSGDLSVYWYQQSLDQGLQFLIQYYNGEERAKGNILERFSAQQFPDLHSELNLSSLELGDSALYFCASSVGGRPRNEQFFGPGTRLTVL.

V usage is TRBV5-1 and J usage is TRBJ2-7; 11 nucleotides line up with TRBD1. V shed 4 bases, J shed 6 bases, and the junction held 9 bases outside the gene matches. CDR1 and CDR2 from the germline V gene are SGHRS and YFSETQ. The length of the CDR3 is 15 residues. This chain's CDR3 is CASSANRDRGAEQYF. The CDR3 DNA sequence: TGCGCCAGCAGCGCAAACCGGGACAGGGGGGCCGAGCAGTACTTC. Full variable domain (remainder filled in from reference TRBV5-1 and TRBJ2-7): KAGVTQTPRYLIKTRGQQVTLSCSPISGHRSVSWYQQTPGQGLQFLFEYFSETQRNKGNFPGRFSGRQFSNSRSEMNVSTLELGDSALYLCASSANRDRGAEQYFGPGTRLTVT.

The rearrangement joins TRBV7-8 to TRBJ2-1; D gene uncertain. The CDR3 extends over 15 amino acids. CDR1 and CDR2 (germline): SGHVS, FQNEAQ. Trimming shortened V by 5 bases and J by 8 bases, and 19 bases separated the two germline ends. The CDR3 reads CASSPRWSDDHEQFF. DNA for the CDR3: TGTGCCAGCAGCCCCCGGTGGAGCGACGACCATGAGCAGTTCTTC.

The rearrangement links TRBV19 to TRBJ1-6; tentatively, D is TRBD1 (6 bases). V was pared by 1 base and J by 9 bases, with 13 bases between. CDR3 length: 15 amino acids. Germline loops: CDR1 LNHDA, CDR2 SQIVND (reference sequence). CDR3 sequence: CASSIGQGTSSPLHF. CDR3 nucleotide sequence: TGTGCCAGTAGTATAGGCCAGGGGACGAGTTCACCCCTCCACTTT.

The chain combines TRBV14 with TRBJ2-7; 7 bases fit TRBD2. Germline-derived CDR1 and CDR2 are SGHDN and FVKESK. After removal of 5 bases from V and 8 bases from J, the junction contained 12 bases not matched to a gene. The CDR3 runs 14 residues. The CDR3 region has the DNA TGTGCCAGCAGCGAGTCGGGAGGCCTTGGCAAGCAGTACTTC. Protein: CASSESGGLGKQYF. The full variable domain, in which reference TRBV14 and TRBJ2-7 provide the parts outside the CDR3, is EAGVTQFPSHSVIEKGQTVTLRCDPISGHDNLYWYRRVMGKEIKFLLHFVKESKQDESGMPNNRFLAERTGGTYSTLKVQPAELEDSGVYFCASSESGGLGKQYFGPGTRLTVT.

This chain connects TRBV7-3 to TRBJ2-2; D might be TRBD1 (7 bases). The CDR3 has 18 amino acids. Germline CDR1 is SGHTA and CDR2 is FQGTGA. V was clipped by 6 bases and J by 5 bases, with 25 bases between them. The DNA for the CDR3 is TGTGCCAGCAGTCCTCCAAAAGGCAGGGGGAGGACGACCGGGGAGCTGTTTTTT. The encoded protein is CASSPPKGRGRTTGELFF.

The chain joins TRBV28 to TRBJ1-2; 10 nucleotides align to TRBD1. After removal of 6 bases from V and 8 bases from J, the junction contained 12 bases not matched to a gene. Germline V gene sequence: CDR1 MDHEN, CDR2 SYDVKM. The CDR3 covers 15 residues. Here the CDR3 reads CASRASGQGSVGYTF. For the CDR3, the DNA is TGTGCCAGCAGGGCATCGGGACAGGGGAGTGTCGGCTACACCTTC.

The V gene is TRBV19, the J gene TRBJ2-2; 7 bases line up with TRBD1. Trimming removed 5 bases from V and 3 bases from J; junction bases left unmatched: 3. The CDR3 has 14 amino acids. Germline loops: CDR1 LNHDA, CDR2 SQIVND (reference sequence). The CDR3 coding sequence is TGTGCCAGTAGTGTGGGACAGTACACCGGGGAGCTGTTTTTT. Translated: CASSVGQYTGELFF.

This chain connects TRBV28 to TRBJ2-1; TRBD1 matches 7 bases. V trimming: 7 bases; J trimming: 1 base; junction bases outside the gene matches: 10. Germline V lookup: CDR1 MDHEN, CDR2 SYDVKM. The CDR3 totals 16 residues. The CDR3, as DNA: TGTGCCAGCACTATTGAATCAGGGGGTTCCTACAATGAGCAGTTCTTC. This codes for CASTIESGGSYNEQFF.

V gene TRBV24-1 combines with J gene TRBJ2-1; 10 nucleotides align to TRBD2. The CDR3 totals 15 residues. With 0 bases clipped from V and 11 bases from J, the junction kept 6 bases outside the gene matches. The V gene's germline CDR1 is KGHDR and CDR2 SFDVKD. The DNA for the CDR3 is TGTGCCACCAGTGATTTGCGCGGACTAGCGGAAAAGCAGTTCTTC. Translating it yields CATSDLRGLAEKQFF.

The rearrangement joins TRBV9 to TRBJ2-1; 15 nucleotides line up with TRBD2. Germline V CDR1 and CDR2: SGDLS, YYNGEE. CDR3 length equals 18 residues. J lost 6 bases, V lost 3 bases, and 10 bases had no gene match. CDR3 loop: CASSAAGLAGGPGNEQFF. In nucleotides, the CDR3 is TGTGCCAGCAGCGCCGCTGGACTAGCGGGAGGGCCGGGCAATGAGCAGTTCTTC.

V is TRBV3-1 (or the pseudogene TRBV3-2) and J is TRBJ2-7; maybe TRBD1 (8 bases). The V gene lost 8 bases and the J gene lost 3 bases, with 20 bases spanning the gap. Germline V gene sequence: CDR1 LGHDT, CDR2 YNNKEL (reference sequence). The CDR3 consists of 15 residues. The CDR3 reads CASGLWTGRVYEQYF. The CDR3 region has the DNA TGTGCCAGCGGACTTTGGACAGGGAGGGTCTACGAGCAGTACTTC.